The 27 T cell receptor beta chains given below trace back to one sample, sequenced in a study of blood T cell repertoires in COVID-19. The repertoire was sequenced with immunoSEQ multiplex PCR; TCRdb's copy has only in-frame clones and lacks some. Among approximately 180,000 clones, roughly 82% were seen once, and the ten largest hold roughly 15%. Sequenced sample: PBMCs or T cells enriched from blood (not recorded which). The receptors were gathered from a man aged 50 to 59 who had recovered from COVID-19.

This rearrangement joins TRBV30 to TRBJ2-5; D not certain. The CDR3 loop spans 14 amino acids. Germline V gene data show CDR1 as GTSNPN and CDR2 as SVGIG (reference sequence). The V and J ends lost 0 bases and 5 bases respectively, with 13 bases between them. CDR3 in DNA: TGTGCCTGGAGTGTATTGGGTAGCCGGGAGACCCAGTACTTC. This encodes CAWSVLGSRETQYF.

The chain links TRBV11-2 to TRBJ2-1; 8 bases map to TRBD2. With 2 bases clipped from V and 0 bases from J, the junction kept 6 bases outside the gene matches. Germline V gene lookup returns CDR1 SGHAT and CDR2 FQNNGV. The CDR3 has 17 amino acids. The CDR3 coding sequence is TGTGCCAGCAGCTTACTCGCCGGGACTAGCTCCTACAATGAGCAGTTCTTC. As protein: CASSLLAGTSSYNEQFF.

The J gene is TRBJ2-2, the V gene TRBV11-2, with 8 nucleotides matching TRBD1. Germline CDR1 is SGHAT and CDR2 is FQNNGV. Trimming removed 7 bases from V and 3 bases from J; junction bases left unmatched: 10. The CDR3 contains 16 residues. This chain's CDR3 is CASTGQGIVDTGELFF. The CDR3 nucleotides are TGTGCCAGCACCGGACAGGGCATTGTCGACACCGGGGAGCTGTTTTTT.

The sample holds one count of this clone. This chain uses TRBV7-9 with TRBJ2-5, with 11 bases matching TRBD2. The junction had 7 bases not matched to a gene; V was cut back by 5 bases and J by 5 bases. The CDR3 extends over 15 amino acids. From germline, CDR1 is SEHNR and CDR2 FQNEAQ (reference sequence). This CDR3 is CASSPTSGGTETQYF. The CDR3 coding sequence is TGTGCCAGCAGCCCAACTAGCGGGGGTACGGAGACCCAGTACTTC.

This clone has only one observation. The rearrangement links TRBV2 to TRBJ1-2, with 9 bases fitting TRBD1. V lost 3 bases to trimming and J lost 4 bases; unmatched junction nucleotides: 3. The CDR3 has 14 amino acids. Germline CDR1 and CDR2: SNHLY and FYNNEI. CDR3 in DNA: TGTGCCAGCAGTGAGGACAGGGGCCCCTATGGCTACACCTTC. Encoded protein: CASSEDRGPYGYTF.

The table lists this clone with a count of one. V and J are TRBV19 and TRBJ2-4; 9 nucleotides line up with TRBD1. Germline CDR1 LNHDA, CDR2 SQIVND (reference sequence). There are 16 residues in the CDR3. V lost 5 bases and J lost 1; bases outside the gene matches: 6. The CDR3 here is CASSEGQGFAKNIQYF. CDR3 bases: TGTGCCAGTAGTGAGGGACAGGGATTCGCCAAAAACATTCAGTACTTC.

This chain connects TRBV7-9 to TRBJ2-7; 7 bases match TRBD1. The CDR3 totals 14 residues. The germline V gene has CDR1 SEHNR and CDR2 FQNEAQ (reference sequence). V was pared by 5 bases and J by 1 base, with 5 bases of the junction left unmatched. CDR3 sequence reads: CASSARDRSYEQYF. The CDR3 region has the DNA TGTGCCAGCAGCGCCCGGGACAGATCCTACGAGCAGTACTTC.

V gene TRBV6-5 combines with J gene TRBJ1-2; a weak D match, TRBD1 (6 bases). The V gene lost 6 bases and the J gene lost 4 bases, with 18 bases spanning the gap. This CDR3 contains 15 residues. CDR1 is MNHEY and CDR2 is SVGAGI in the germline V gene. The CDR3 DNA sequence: TGTGCCAGCAGCCCAGGGGCGGGGGTCGGCTATGGCTACACCTTC. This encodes CASSPGAGVGYGYTF.

The CDR3 loop is CASSYDRLNGYTF. CDR3 sequence (DNA): TGTGCCAGCAGTTACGACAGGTTAAATGGCTACACCTTC. The chain recombines TRBV6-5 with TRBJ1-2; possible D gene TRBD1, 6 bases. The V gene's germline CDR1 is MNHEY and CDR2 SVGAGI. V lost 2 bases, J lost 6 bases, and 10 bases lay in between. There are 13 residues in the CDR3.

CDR3 bases: TGTGCCAGCAGCTCGATCCGGGACAGGGCTGAAAAACTGTTTTTT. Translating it yields CASSSIRDRAEKLFF. The rearrangement uses TRBV7-9 and TRBJ1-4; 9 nucleotides line up with TRBD1. Germline V gene data show CDR1 as SEHNR and CDR2 as FQNEAQ (reference sequence). The CDR3 covers 15 residues. V shed 4 bases and J 7 bases; nucleotides not matched to a gene: 7. Drawing the rest from reference TRBV7-9 and TRBJ1-4, the complete variable domain is DTGVSQNPRHKITKRGQNVTFRCDPISEHNRLYWYRQTLGQGPEFLTYFQNEAQLEKSRLLSDRFSAERPKGSFSTLEIQRTEQGDSAMYLCASSSIRDRAEKLFFGSGTQLSVL.

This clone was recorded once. DNA of the CDR3: TGTGCCAGCAGCTTAGAAATGGGGACAGGGAACACCGGGGAGCTGTTTTTT. This gives the protein CASSLEMGTGNTGELFF. V gene TRBV11-3 combines with J gene TRBJ2-2; TRBD1 agrees at 8 bases. Germline V gives CDR1 SGHNT, CDR2 YENEEA. The CDR3 spans 17 residues. The junction had 4 bases not matched to a gene; V was cut back by 0 bases and J by 1 base.

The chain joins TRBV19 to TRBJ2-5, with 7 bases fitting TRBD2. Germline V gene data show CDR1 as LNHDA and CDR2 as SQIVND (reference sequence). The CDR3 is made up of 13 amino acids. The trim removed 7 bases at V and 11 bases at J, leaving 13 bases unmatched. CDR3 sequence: CASTDSGTTGQYF. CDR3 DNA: TGTGCCAGTACCGACTCCGGGACTACGGGTCAGTACTTC. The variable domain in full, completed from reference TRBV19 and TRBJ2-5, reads DGGITQSPKYLFRKEGQNVTLSCEQNLNHDAMYWYRQDPGQGLRLIYYSQIVNDFQKGDIAEGYSVSREKKESFPLTVTSAQKNPTAFYLCASTDSGTTGQYFGPGTRLLVL.

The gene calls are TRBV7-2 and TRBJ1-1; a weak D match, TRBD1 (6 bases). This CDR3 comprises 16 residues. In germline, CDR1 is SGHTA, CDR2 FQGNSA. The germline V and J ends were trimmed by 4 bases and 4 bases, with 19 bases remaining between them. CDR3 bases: TGTGCCAGCAGCTATGGGAGGGGGGCTCCCCCCACTGAAGCTTTCTTT. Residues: CASSYGRGAPPTEAFF.

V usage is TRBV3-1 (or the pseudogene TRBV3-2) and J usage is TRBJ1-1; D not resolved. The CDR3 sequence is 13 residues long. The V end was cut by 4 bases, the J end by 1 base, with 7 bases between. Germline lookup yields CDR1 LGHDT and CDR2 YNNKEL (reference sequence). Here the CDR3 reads CASSRNTNTEAFF. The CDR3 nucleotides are TGTGCCAGCAGCCGCAACACGAACACTGAAGCTTTCTTT.

This CDR3 is CASRLRGAGNTIYF. The CDR3 bases are TGTGCCAGCAGGCTTAGAGGCGCTGGAAACACCATATATTTT. This sequence joins TRBV27 and TRBJ1-3, with D uncertain. The V end lost 6 bases, the J end lost 2 bases, and 11 bases lay between the germline ends. This CDR3 spans 14 amino acids. Germline-derived CDR1 and CDR2 are MNHEY and SMNVEV (reference sequence).

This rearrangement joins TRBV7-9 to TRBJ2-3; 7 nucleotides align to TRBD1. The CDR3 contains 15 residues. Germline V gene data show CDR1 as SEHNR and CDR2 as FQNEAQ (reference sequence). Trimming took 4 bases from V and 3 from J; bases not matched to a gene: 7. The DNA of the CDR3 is TGTGCCAGCAGCTCCGACCGACAGGGAACAGATACGCAGTATTTT. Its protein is CASSSDRQGTDTQYF.

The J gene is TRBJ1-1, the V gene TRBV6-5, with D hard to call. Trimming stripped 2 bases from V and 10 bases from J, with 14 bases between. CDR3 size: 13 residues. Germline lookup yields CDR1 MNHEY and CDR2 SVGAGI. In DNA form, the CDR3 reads TGTGCCAGCAGTTACGACGGCGGTGGAGTAGCTTTCTTT. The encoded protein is CASSYDGGGVAFF.

CDR3 sequence reads: CASSDSVTGYTF. For the CDR3, the DNA is TGTGCCAGCAGTGACTCTGTCACAGGCTACACCTTC. The chain carries TRBV6-4 and TRBJ1-2; D unresolved. This CDR3 comprises 12 residues. V was shortened by 0 bases and J by 8 bases, with 7 bases between the two germline ends. Germline assignment: CDR1 MRHNA and CDR2 SNTAGT.

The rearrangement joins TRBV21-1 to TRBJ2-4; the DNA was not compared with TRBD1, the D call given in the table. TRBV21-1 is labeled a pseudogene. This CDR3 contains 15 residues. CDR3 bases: TGTGCCAGCAGCAAAGGGACAGGAGCCAAAAACATTCAGTACTTC. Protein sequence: CASSKGTGAKNIQYF.

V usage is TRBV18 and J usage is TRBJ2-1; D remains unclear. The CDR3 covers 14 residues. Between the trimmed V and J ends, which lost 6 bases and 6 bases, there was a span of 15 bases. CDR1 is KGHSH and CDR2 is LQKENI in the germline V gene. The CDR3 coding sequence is TGTGCCAGCTCCCCAAATCGATCAGGCAATGAGCAGTTCTTC. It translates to CASSPNRSGNEQFF.

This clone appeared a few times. This CDR3 is CASGFNIAGSSYNEQFF. The CDR3 nucleotides read TGTGCTAGTGGTTTCAATATAGCGGGGAGCTCCTACAATGAGCAGTTCTTC. The J gene is TRBJ2-1, the V gene TRBV12-5; 8 bases align to TRBD2. There are 17 residues in the CDR3. Trimming cost V 3 bases and J 0 bases; bases outside gene matches: 7. Germline V gene sequence: CDR1 LGHNT, CDR2 FRNRAP.

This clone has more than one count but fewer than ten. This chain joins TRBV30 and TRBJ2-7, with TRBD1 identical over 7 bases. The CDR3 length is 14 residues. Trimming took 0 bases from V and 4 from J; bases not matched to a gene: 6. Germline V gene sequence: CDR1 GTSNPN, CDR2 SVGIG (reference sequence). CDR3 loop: CAWSVPGRGYEQYF. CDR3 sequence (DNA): TGTGCCTGGAGTGTACCGGGCAGGGGGTACGAGCAGTACTTC.

The CDR3 sequence: CAWSARGLSNQPQHF. In nucleotides, the CDR3 is TGTGCCTGGAGCGCCCGGGGTTTGAGCAATCAGCCCCAGCATTTT. The rearrangement links TRBV30 to TRBJ1-5; D unresolved. Germline-derived CDR1 and CDR2 are GTSNPN and SVGIG (reference sequence). This CDR3 contains 15 residues. Trimming pared 3 bases from V and 1 base from J, leaving 13 bases between.

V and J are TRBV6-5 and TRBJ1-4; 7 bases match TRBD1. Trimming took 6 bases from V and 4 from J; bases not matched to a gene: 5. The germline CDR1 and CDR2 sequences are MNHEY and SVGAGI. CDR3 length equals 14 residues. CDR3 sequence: CASRPGQYNEKLFF. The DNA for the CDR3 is TGTGCCAGCAGGCCGGGACAGTATAATGAAAAACTGTTTTTT.

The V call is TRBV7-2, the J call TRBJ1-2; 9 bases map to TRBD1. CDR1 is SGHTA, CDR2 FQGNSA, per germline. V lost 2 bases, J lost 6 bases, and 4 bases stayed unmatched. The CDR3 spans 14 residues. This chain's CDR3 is CASSLSGTGNGYTF. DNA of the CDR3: TGTGCCAGCAGCTTATCCGGGACAGGGAATGGCTACACCTTC.

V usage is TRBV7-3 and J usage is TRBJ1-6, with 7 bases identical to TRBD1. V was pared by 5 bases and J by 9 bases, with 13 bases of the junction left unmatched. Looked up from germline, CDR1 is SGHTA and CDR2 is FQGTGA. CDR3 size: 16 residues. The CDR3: CASSPGRIQGTSPLHF. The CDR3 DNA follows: TGTGCCAGCAGCCCCGGCCGCATACAGGGGACTTCACCCCTCCACTTT.

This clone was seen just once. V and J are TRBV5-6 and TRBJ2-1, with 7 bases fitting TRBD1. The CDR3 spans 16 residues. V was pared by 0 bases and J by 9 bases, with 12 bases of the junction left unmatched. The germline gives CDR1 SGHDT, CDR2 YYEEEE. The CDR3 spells CASSLVRQGVAGEQFF. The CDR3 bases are TGTGCCAGCAGCTTGGTACGCCAGGGGGTGGCAGGTGAGCAGTTCTTC. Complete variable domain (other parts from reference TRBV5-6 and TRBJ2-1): DAGVTQSPTHLIKTRGQQVTLRCSPKSGHDTVSWYQQALGQGPQFIFQYYEEEERQRGNFPDRFSGHQFPNYSSELNVNALLLGDSALYLCASSLVRQGVAGEQFFGPGTRLTVL.